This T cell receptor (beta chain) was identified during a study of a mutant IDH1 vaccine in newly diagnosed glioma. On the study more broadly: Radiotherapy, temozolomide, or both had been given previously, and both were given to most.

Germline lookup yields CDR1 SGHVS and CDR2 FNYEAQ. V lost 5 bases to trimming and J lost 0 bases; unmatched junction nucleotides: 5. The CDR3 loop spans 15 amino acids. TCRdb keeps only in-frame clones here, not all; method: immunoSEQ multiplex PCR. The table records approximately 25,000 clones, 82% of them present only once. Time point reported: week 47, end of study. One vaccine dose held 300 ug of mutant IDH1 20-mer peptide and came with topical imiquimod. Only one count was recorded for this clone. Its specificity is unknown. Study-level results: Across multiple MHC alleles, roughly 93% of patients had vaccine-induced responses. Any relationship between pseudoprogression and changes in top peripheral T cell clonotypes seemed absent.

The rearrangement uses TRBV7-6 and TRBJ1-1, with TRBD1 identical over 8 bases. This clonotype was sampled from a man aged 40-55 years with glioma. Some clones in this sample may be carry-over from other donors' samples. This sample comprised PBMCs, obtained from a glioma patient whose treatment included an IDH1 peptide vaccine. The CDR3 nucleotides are TGTGCCAGCAGCCAACAGGGGGGGATGAACACTGAAGCTTTCTTT. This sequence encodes CASSQQGGMNTEAFF.